Each of the 9 T cell receptor beta chains below was sequenced from the same sample in a study of T cell responses to AZD1222 COVID-19 vaccine. The protocol was immunoSEQ multiplex PCR, while the TCRdb copy is restricted to in-frame clones and leaves out a portion. The sample consists of about 180,000 clones, roughly 91% of them appearing once. Source: peripheral blood, taken 28 days after the second dose of the MenACWY control vaccine. These receptors came from an adult who received the MenACWY meningococcal vaccine as a control.

V and J are TRBV24-1 and TRBJ2-3; TRBD1 agrees at 7 bases. Germline loops: CDR1 KGHDR, CDR2 SFDVKD. V lost 3 bases to trimming and J lost 2 bases; unmatched junction nucleotides: 10. The CDR3 sequence is 17 residues long. CDR3 DNA sequence: TGTGCCACCAGTGATCCCTCGACAGGGTGGAACACAGATACGCAGTATTTT. It encodes CATSDPSTGWNTDTQYF.

The chain links TRBV27 to TRBJ1-2; 8 positions agree with TRBD1. The V gene's germline CDR1 is MNHEY and CDR2 SMNVEV (reference sequence). Unmatched junction bases numbered 6, after V lost 8 bases and J lost 4 bases. CDR3 length equals 13 residues. The CDR3 reads CASAGQGAYGYTF. In nucleotides, the CDR3 is TGTGCCAGCGCGGGGCAGGGGGCCTATGGCTACACCTTC.

The chain is built from TRBV3-1 (or the pseudogene TRBV3-2) and TRBJ1-2; D not certain. V lost 2 bases and J lost 7, with 17 bases in between. Germline CDR1 is LGHDT and CDR2 is YNNKEL (reference sequence). This CDR3 has 15 amino acids. In DNA form, the CDR3 reads TGTGCCAGCAGCCAAACCCTGGCGGGAGAAGGTGGCTACACCTTC. Translating it yields CASSQTLAGEGGYTF.

The chain has TRBV4-1 and TRBJ1-6; a possible D gene is TRBD1 (6 bases). Between the trimmed V and J ends, which lost 2 bases and 10 bases, there was a span of 18 bases. CDR1 is MGHRA and CDR2 is YSYEKL in the germline V gene. The CDR3 contains 16 residues. CDR3 loop: CASSQPLQGPRSPLHF. In DNA, the CDR3 is TGCGCCAGCAGCCAACCGTTACAGGGCCCGAGATCACCCCTCCACTTT.

The chain joins TRBV11-2 to TRBJ2-5; 7 nucleotides match TRBD1. The CDR3 runs to 14 residues. Germline trimming cut 2 bases from V and 5 bases from J; bases unmatched to any gene: 5. Germline loops: CDR1 SGHAT, CDR2 FQNNGV. The CDR3 sequence: CASSLRGGPETQYF. In nucleotides, the CDR3 is TGTGCCAGCAGCTTAAGAGGGGGCCCGGAGACCCAGTACTTC.

V gene TRBV14 combines with J gene TRBJ1-2; perhaps TRBD1 as D (5 bases). Per germline, CDR1 SGHDN and CDR2 FVKESK. The CDR3 contains 15 residues. V was shortened by 1 base and J by 4 bases, with 13 bases between the two germline ends. This chain's CDR3 is CASSQAAARGYGYTF. The CDR3 coding sequence is TGTGCCAGCAGCCAAGCCGCGGCTAGGGGCTATGGCTACACCTTC. The entire variable domain, with the rest obtained from reference TRBV14 and TRBJ1-2, is as follows: EAGVTQFPSHSVIEKGQTVTLRCDPISGHDNLYWYRRVMGKEIKFLLHFVKESKQDESGMPNNRFLAERTGGTYSTLKVQPAELEDSGVYFCASSQAAARGYGYTFGSGTRLTVV.

This rearrangement joins TRBV7-9 to TRBJ1-4; no clear D. This CDR3 has 13 amino acids. Trimming took 5 bases from V and 8 from J, leaving 12 bases between them. Germline loops: CDR1 SEHNR, CDR2 FQNEAQ (reference sequence). CDR3 sequence: CASSREVREKLFF. In nucleotides, the CDR3 is TGTGCCAGCAGCCGGGAGGTCCGGGAAAAACTGTTTTTT.

This clone was counted only a few times. The chain has TRBV12-5 and TRBJ1-5; D remains ambiguous. The CDR3 sequence is 15 residues long. V lost 4 bases to trimming and J lost 2 bases, with 12 bases between them. Per the germline V gene, CDR1 is LGHNT and CDR2 is FRNRAP. CDR3 coding DNA: TGTGCTAGTGGTTCCCCGACGGCGGGCAATCAGCCCCAGCATTTT. Encoded protein: CASGSPTAGNQPQHF.

The gene calls are TRBV27 and TRBJ2-7, with D maybe TRBD1 (7 bases). V was clipped by 6 bases and J by 4 bases, with 13 bases between them. The CDR3 consists of 13 residues. Germline V gives CDR1 MNHEY, CDR2 SMNVEV (reference sequence). In DNA form, the CDR3 reads TGTGCCAGCAGCCTGACAGGGAGGTACGAGCAGTACTTC. It yields the protein CASSLTGRYEQYF.